This T cell receptor beta chain emerged from a study of T cells in Graves' hyperthyroidism and ophthalmopathy. Germline trimming cut 6 bases from V and 0 bases from J; bases unmatched to any gene: 1. The germline gives CDR1 ENHRY, CDR2 SYGVKD. The CDR3 extends over 15 amino acids. Thyroid ultrasound, orbital computed tomography, clinical symptoms, and serum thyroxine and TRAb underpinned diagnoses. Amplification of TCR beta CDR3 regions used RNA as the template. The TCR CDR3 first-round RT-PCR relied on the HTBI primer set. Using its own MiXCR run on the multiplex PCR reads, TCRdb lists one record per CDR3 protein. Of around 400,000 distinct CDR3 sequences listed, roughly 25% are singletons. Study-level results: A model built on 13 V-J features separated ophthalmopathy from stable hyperthyroidism. Most thyroid clonotypes with frequency above 0.001 were detected in blood.

About this clonotype itself: What it recognizes is unknown.

The TCR sequence derives from a man aged 45-65 years with Graves' hyperthyroidism. The rearrangement uses TRBV10-3 and TRBJ2-2, with 10 bases aligning to TRBD1. Sample: blood. The CDR3 here is CAIRTGGANTGELFF. The CDR3 DNA reads TGTGCCATCAGGACAGGGGGCGCGAACACCGGGGAGCTGTTTTTT.